This TCR beta chain is from a study of regulatory T cells in long-lasting Graves disease. Relying on iRepertoire HTBI primers and Arm-PCR of CDR3 regions, the team built TCR beta libraries. TCRdb itself ran the multiplex PCR reads through MiXCR, one entry per CDR3 protein. The table shows more than 400,000 distinct CDR3 sequences, with 15% to 20% occurring only once. As regards this clonotype: Its antigen is currently unknown.

J lost 3 bases, V lost 5 bases, and 4 bases had no gene match. The CDR3 has 15 residues. The time point: newly diagnosed GD, antithyroid drugs for less than 3 months. The authors made the TCR library using RNA they extracted from PBMCs. Regarding the study as a whole: Segments TRBV28, TRBJ1-2 and TRBJ2-5 showed preferential usage in persistent disease. It is possible that accuracy was reduced by the small size of the sample.

These data were also filed under a second study, of T cells in Graves' hyperthyroidism and ophthalmopathy. Per that study: First-round RT-PCR of the TCR CDR3 relied on the HTBI primer set. Before onset, by a median of around 6.1 months, the model predicted ophthalmopathy.

The sample consisted of peripheral blood mononuclear cells (PBMCs), taken at new diagnosis, from a patient treated with antithyroid drugs. The clonotype was recovered from a man aged 35 to 55 with Graves disease. This rearrangement joins TRBV12-3 or TRBV12-4 to TRBJ1-5, with 10 bases lining up with TRBD1. The CDR3 sequence: CASSPTGGLNQPQHF. The CDR3 nucleotides read TGTGCCAGCAGTCCGACAGGGGGCCTCAATCAGCCCCAGCATTTT.